These 23 T cell receptor beta chains share one sample of origin, sequenced in a study of blood T cell repertoires in COVID-19. TCRdb keeps only in-frame clones here, not all; method: immunoSEQ multiplex PCR. The top ten hold around 4.2% of the sample, which has 130,000 or so clones, 86% seen once. The source material was peripheral blood. The source of these receptors is a middle-aged man with acute or convalescent COVID-19.

This clone is labeled as medium-sized. The chain combines TRBV6-1 with TRBJ2-1, with TRBD2 identical over 11 bases. The CDR3 loop spans 15 amino acids. The V gene end was trimmed by 0 bases and the J gene end by 6 bases; junction bases not matched to a gene: 1. The V gene's germline CDR1 is MNHNS and CDR2 SASEGT. CDR3 loop: CASSEASGGANEQFF. Here the CDR3 DNA reads TGTGCCAGCAGTGAAGCTAGCGGGGGGGCCAATGAGCAGTTCTTC.

The chain has TRBV30 and TRBJ2-2; TRBD2 is a possible D gene (6 bases). The CDR3 totals 14 residues. The germline V gene has CDR1 GTSNPN and CDR2 SVGIG (reference sequence). Trimming pared 2 bases from V and 0 bases from J, leaving 7 bases between. As DNA, the CDR3 is TGTGCCTGGAGTCGACTAGCGAACACCGGGGAGCTGTTTTTT. Its protein is CAWSRLANTGELFF.

The V and J genes are TRBV18 and TRBJ2-1; 14 bases are shared with TRBD2. The germline gives CDR1 KGHSH, CDR2 LQKENI. The CDR3 length is 17 residues. The V and J ends lost 4 bases and 6 bases, in that order; junction bases with no gene match: 8. The CDR3 nucleotides read TGTGCCAGCTCACTCGGACTAGCGGGAGGAATTGGCAATGAGCAGTTCTTC. This sequence encodes CASSLGLAGGIGNEQFF.

The rearrangement links TRBV29-1 to TRBJ1-2; D possibly corresponds to TRBD1 (5 bases). Trimming pared 1 base from V and 13 bases from J, leaving 16 bases between. CDR3 length: 12 residues. Looked up from germline, CDR1 is SQVTM and CDR2 is ANQGSEA. CDR3 bases: TGCAGCGTTGAAGCGCCAGGGCGCTCCTGCACCTTC. It encodes CSVEAPGRSCTF.

In this sample, this clone turned up a few times. The rearrangement links TRBV30 to TRBJ2-4, with TRBD2 matching over 12 bases. Germline assignment: CDR1 GTSNPN and CDR2 SVGIG (reference sequence). The V segment lost 0 bases and the J segment 9 bases; nucleotides outside the gene matches: 12. The CDR3 extends over 17 amino acids. The CDR3 reads CAWSVPRLAGDRSIQYF. In DNA, the CDR3 is TGTGCCTGGAGTGTACCAAGACTAGCGGGAGATCGGAGCATTCAGTACTTC.

CDR3 nucleotides: TGTGCCAGCAGCCCAGGACAGATGAACACTGAAGCTTTCTTT. It is translated as CASSPGQMNTEAFF. V and J are TRBV7-8 and TRBJ1-1; D might be TRBD1 (6 bases). With 5 bases removed from V and 0 bases from J, the gap between germline ends came to 10 bases. CDR1 is SGHVS, CDR2 FQNEAQ, per germline. CDR3 length: 14 residues.

The count of this clone is one. The V call is TRBV5-1, the J call TRBJ2-3; 8 positions agree with TRBD1. CDR3 length: 16 residues. V trimming: 4 bases; J trimming: 1 base; junction bases outside the gene matches: 8. The germline gives CDR1 SGHRS, CDR2 YFSETQ. The chain's CDR3 is CASSTLQGGGTDTQYF. As DNA, the CDR3 is TGCGCCAGCAGCACCCTACAGGGGGGAGGCACAGATACGCAGTATTTT.

The chain couples TRBV19 to TRBJ2-2; 7 nucleotides align to TRBD2. Germline V gives CDR1 LNHDA, CDR2 SQIVND (reference sequence). CDR3 size: 15 residues. The V gene end was trimmed by 3 bases and the J gene end by 0 bases; junction bases not matched to a gene: 1. CDR3 sequence reads: CASSMSGANTGELFF. The CDR3 DNA is TGTGCCAGTAGTATGAGCGGGGCGAACACCGGGGAGCTGTTTTTT.

The chain uses TRBV5-1 and TRBJ2-3; TRBD1 might be the D (5 bases). Germline-derived CDR1 and CDR2 are SGHRS and YFSETQ. Trimming pared 2 bases from V and 1 base from J, leaving 11 bases between. The CDR3 totals 15 residues. CDR3 coding DNA: TGCGCCAGCAGCTTACTGGACACTCGCACAGATACGCAGTATTTT. Protein sequence: CASSLLDTRTDTQYF.

The gene calls are TRBV15 and TRBJ2-1, with TRBD1 matching 10 bases. V gave up 2 bases and J gave up 1 base; unmatched junction bases: 8. The CDR3 has 18 amino acids. Germline values: CDR1 LNHNV, CDR2 YYDKDF (reference sequence). CDR3 in amino acids: CATSRRSGTGVSYNEQFF. For the CDR3, the DNA is TGTGCCACCAGCAGACGGTCCGGGACAGGGGTTTCCTACAATGAGCAGTTCTTC.

V gene TRBV10-1 combines with J gene TRBJ2-7; the D gene is possibly TRBD1 (6 bases). V was trimmed by 5 bases and J by 3 bases, leaving 8 bases between them. CDR3 length: 12 residues. Germline V gene lookup returns CDR1 WNHNN and CDR2 SYGVQD (reference sequence). The CDR3 sequence is CASSPGDYEQYF. The DNA of the CDR3 is TGCGCCAGCAGTCCAGGGGACTACGAGCAGTACTTC.

The chain has TRBV5-1 and TRBJ2-1; 10 bases match TRBD2. J gave up 6 bases and V 5 bases, and 8 bases lay outside the gene matches. The CDR3 loop spans 15 amino acids. Germline CDR1 is SGHRS and CDR2 is YFSETQ. The CDR3 region is CASSSLAGALNEQFF. As DNA, the CDR3 is TGCGCCAGCAGTTCCCTAGCGGGGGCGCTCAATGAGCAGTTCTTC.

The CDR3 region is CSVGLAGVNEQFF. DNA for the CDR3: TGCAGCGTTGGCCTAGCGGGAGTCAATGAGCAGTTCTTC. J is TRBJ2-1 and V is TRBV29-1; 10 bases match TRBD2. This CDR3 has 13 amino acids. The trim removed 4 bases at V and 6 bases at J, leaving 3 bases unmatched. CDR1 SQVTM and CDR2 ANQGSEA come from the germline V gene.

The chain uses TRBV7-9 and TRBJ1-2; D is uncertain. V lost 5 bases, J lost 3 bases, and 13 bases lay in between. The CDR3 covers 14 residues. Germline CDR1 and CDR2: SEHNR and FQNEAQ (reference sequence). DNA of the CDR3: TGTGCCAGCAGCCGCACACGGGAGGACTATGGCTACACCTTC. Translated: CASSRTREDYGYTF.

This sequence joins TRBV6-1 and TRBJ1-5; no clear D gene. CDR1 is MNHNS and CDR2 is SASEGT in the germline V gene. The CDR3 consists of 15 residues. V lost 0 bases and J 6 bases, leaving 12 bases between the germline ends. As DNA, the CDR3 is TGTGCCAGCAGTGAAGCTAGCCGGGGTATTCAGCCCCAGCATTTT. As protein: CASSEASRGIQPQHF.

The chain carries TRBV3-1 (or the pseudogene TRBV3-2) and TRBJ1-2; D gene unclear. The CDR3 extends over 14 amino acids. Germline CDR1 reads LGHDT; CDR2 reads YNNKEL (reference sequence). Trimming removed 6 bases at V and 6 bases at J, with 17 bases between. The CDR3 sequence is CASSPPVTTNGYTF. The CDR3 DNA is TGTGCCAGCAGTCCCCCAGTCACGACAAATGGCTACACCTTC.

V is TRBV10-2 and J is TRBJ2-6; D may be TRBD2 (6 bases). Trimming took off 0 bases at V and 13 bases at J, with 7 bases between the two ends. The CDR3 covers 12 residues. Germline loops: CDR1 WSHSY, CDR2 SAAADI. CDR3: CASSESSGVLTF. CDR3 nucleotide sequence: TGCGCCAGCAGTGAGTCGAGCGGGGTCCTGACTTTC.

CDR3 region: CASSLAAGGGAGNTIYF. CDR3 coding DNA: TGCGCCAGCAGCCTAGCCGCCGGGGGGGGTGCTGGAAACACCATATATTTT. The V and J genes are TRBV4-1 and TRBJ1-3; D might be TRBD1 (5 bases). Trimming removed 4 bases at V and 2 bases at J, with 18 bases between. CDR3 length: 17 amino acids. Germline V lookup: CDR1 MGHRA, CDR2 YSYEKL.

The chain combines TRBV6-2 or TRBV6-3 with TRBJ2-5; 12 nucleotides match TRBD2. CDR3 length equals 21 residues. V gave up 0 bases and J gave up 4 bases; unmatched junction bases: 18. Germline CDR1 and CDR2: MNHEY and SVGEGT. DNA for the CDR3: TGTGCCAGCAGTTACTCCCCGGAGACCCGGCTAGCGGGAGGGCTGGGAGAGACCCAGTACTTC. Translating it yields CASSYSPETRLAGGLGETQYF.

The V call is TRBV19, the J call TRBJ1-1, with TRBD1 identical over 7 bases. Per germline, CDR1 LNHDA and CDR2 SQIVND (reference sequence). J was trimmed by 0 bases and V by 4 bases; bases with no gene match: 8. The CDR3 runs 16 residues. The CDR3 here is CASSTTYRGMNTEAFF. The CDR3 bases are TGTGCCAGTAGTACCACTTACAGGGGCATGAACACTGAAGCTTTCTTT.

The rearrangement joins TRBV4-3 to TRBJ2-1; 9 bases align to TRBD2. The V and J ends lost 0 bases and 8 bases, in that order; junction bases with no gene match: 8. Germline V CDR1 and CDR2: LGHNA, YSLEER. CDR3 length equals 16 residues. CDR3 DNA: TGCGCCAGCAGCCAAGACTGGACTAGCGAAAGAGATGAGCAGTTCTTC. Translated, it gives CASSQDWTSERDEQFF.

This clone was picked up one time. The rearrangement uses TRBV5-1 and TRBJ1-4, with D unresolved. From germline, CDR1 is SGHRS and CDR2 YFSETQ. The CDR3 covers 14 residues. V lost 4 bases to trimming and J lost 4 bases, with 11 bases between them. The CDR3 DNA follows: TGCGCCAGCAGCCCGGTGGCGGATAATGAAAAACTGTTTTTT. Its translation is CASSPVADNEKLFF.

V usage is TRBV30 and J usage is TRBJ1-1; D is ambiguous. Germline-derived CDR1 and CDR2 are GTSNPN and SVGIG (reference sequence). The V end lost 3 bases, the J end lost 4 bases, and 21 bases lay between the germline ends. The CDR3 spans 16 residues. CDR3: CAWRLYLREPGTEAFF. In nucleotides, the CDR3 is TGTGCCTGGAGGCTTTATCTGAGGGAGCCGGGCACTGAAGCTTTCTTT.